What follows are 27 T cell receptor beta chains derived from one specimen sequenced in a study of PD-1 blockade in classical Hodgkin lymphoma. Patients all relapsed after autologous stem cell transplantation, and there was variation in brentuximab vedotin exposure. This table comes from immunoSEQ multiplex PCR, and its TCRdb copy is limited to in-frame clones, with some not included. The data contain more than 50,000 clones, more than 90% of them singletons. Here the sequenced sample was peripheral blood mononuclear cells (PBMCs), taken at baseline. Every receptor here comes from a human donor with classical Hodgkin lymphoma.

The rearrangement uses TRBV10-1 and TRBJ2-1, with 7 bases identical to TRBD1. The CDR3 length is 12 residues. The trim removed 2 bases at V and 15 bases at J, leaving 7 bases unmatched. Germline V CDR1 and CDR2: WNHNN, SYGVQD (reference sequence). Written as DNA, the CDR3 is TGCGCCAGCAGTGAGGCTGACAGGGTACTGTTCTTC. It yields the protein CASSEADRVLFF.

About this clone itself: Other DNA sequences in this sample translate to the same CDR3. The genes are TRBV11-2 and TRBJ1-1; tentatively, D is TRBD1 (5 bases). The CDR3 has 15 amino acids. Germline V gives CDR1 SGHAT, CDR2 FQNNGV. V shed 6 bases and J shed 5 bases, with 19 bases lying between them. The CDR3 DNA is TGTGCCAGCAGTTTTAACCCAGGGAGTAGGACTGAAGCTTTCTTT. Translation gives CASSFNPGSRTEAFF.

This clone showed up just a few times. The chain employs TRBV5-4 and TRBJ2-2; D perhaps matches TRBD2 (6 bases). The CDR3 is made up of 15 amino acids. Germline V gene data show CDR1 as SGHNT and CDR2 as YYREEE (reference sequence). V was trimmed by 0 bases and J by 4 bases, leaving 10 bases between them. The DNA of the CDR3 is TGTGCCAGCAGCTTGGGTAGCGGAGGCACCGGGGAGCTGTTTTTT. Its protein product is CASSLGSGGTGELFF.

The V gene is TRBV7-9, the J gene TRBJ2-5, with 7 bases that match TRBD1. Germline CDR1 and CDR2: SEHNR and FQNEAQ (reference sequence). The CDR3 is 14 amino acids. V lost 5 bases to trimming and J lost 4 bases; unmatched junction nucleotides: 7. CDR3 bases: TGTGCCAGCAGCCTACAGGGGAATGGAGAGACCCAGTACTTC. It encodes CASSLQGNGETQYF.

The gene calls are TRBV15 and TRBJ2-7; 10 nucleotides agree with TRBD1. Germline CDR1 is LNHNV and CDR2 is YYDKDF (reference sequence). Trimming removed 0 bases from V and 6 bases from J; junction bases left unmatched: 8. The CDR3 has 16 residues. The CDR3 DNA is TGTGCCACCAGCAGAGATCGTGGACAGGGGGTCGTCGAGCAGTACTTC. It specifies CATSRDRGQGVVEQYF. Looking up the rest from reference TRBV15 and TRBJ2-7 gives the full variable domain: DAMVIQNPRYQVTQFGKPVTLSCSQTLNHNVMYWYQQKSSQAPKLLFHYYDKDFNNEADTPDNFQSRRPNTSFCFLDIRSPGLGDTAMYLCATSRDRGQGVVEQYFGPGTRLTVT.

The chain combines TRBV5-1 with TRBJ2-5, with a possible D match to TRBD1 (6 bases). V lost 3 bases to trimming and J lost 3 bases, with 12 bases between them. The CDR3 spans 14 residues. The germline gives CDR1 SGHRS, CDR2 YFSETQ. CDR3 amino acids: CASSSGTHEETQYF. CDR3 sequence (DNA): TGCGCCAGCAGCTCCGGGACACATGAAGAGACCCAGTACTTC.

The CDR3 coding sequence is TGTGCCAGCAGCGTAGGGGGATTGGGAGAGGAGCAGTTCTTC. Its translation: CASSVGGLGEEQFF. The V and J genes are TRBV9 and TRBJ2-1, with D maybe TRBD2 (5 bases). The CDR3 is 14 residues long. The V gene lost 0 bases and the J gene lost 10 bases, with 14 bases spanning the gap. CDR1 and CDR2 from the germline V gene are SGDLS and YYNGEE.

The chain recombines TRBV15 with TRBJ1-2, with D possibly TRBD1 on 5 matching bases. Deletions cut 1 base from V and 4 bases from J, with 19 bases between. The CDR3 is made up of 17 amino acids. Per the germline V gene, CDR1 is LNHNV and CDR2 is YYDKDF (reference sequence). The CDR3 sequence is CATSRGKGRITIYGYTF. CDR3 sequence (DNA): TGTGCCACCAGCAGAGGCAAGGGACGGATTACGATCTATGGCTACACCTTC. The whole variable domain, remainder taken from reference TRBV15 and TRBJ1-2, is DAMVIQNPRYQVTQFGKPVTLSCSQTLNHNVMYWYQQKSSQAPKLLFHYYDKDFNNEADTPDNFQSRRPNTSFCFLDIRSPGLGDTAMYLCATSRGKGRITIYGYTFGSGTRLTVV.

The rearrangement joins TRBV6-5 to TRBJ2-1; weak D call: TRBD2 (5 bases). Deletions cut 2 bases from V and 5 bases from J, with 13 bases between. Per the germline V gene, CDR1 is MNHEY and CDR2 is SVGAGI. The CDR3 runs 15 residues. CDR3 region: CASSYTGLANNEQFF. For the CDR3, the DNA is TGTGCCAGCAGTTACACGGGCCTAGCCAACAATGAGCAGTTCTTC.

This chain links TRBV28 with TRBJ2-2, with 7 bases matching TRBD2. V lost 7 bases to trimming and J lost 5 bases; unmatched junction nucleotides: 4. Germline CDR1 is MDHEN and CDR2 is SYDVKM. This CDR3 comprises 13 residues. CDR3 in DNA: TGTGCCAGCAAAAGGGGAGGGACCGGGGAGCTGTTTTTT. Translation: CASKRGGTGELFF. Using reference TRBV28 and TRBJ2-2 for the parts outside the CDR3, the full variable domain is DVKVTQSSRYLVKRTGEKVFLECVQDMDHENMFWYRQDPGLGLRLIYFSYDVKMKEKGDIPEGYSVSREKKERFSLILESASTNQTSMYLCASKRGGTGELFFGEGSRLTVL.

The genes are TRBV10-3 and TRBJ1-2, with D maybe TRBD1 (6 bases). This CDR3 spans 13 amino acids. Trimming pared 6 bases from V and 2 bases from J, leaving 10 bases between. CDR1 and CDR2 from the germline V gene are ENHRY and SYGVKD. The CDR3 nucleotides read TGTGCCATCAGCGGACAGACCAACTATGGCTACACCTTC. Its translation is CAISGQTNYGYTF.

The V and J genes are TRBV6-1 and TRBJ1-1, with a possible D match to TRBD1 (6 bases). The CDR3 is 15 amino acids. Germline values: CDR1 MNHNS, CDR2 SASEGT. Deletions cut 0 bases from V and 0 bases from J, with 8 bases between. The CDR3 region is CASSEAGQVNTEAFF. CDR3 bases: TGTGCCAGCAGTGAAGCGGGACAAGTGAACACTGAAGCTTTCTTT.

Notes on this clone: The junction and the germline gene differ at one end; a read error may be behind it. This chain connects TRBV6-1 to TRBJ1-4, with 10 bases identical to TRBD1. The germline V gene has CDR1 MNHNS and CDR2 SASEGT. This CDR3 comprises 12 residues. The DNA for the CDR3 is TGTGCCAGCAGCCGACTGGACAGGGGGGTGGTCTTT. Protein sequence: CASSRLDRGVVF.

DNA for the CDR3: TGTGCCAGCAGTTACCGGACAGGGTTGAACACTGAAGCTTTCTTT. This gives the protein CASSYRTGLNTEAFF. The chain recombines TRBV6-6 with TRBJ1-1; 8 positions agree with TRBD1. Germline CDR1 is MNHNY and CDR2 is SVGAGI (reference sequence). The CDR3 covers 15 residues. V trimming: 2 bases; J trimming: 0 bases; junction bases outside the gene matches: 2.

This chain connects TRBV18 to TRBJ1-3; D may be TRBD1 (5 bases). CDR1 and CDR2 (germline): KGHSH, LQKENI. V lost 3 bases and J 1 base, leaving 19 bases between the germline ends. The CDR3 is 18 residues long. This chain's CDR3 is CASSPALGQLTSGNTIYF. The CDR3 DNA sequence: TGTGCCAGCTCACCGGCATTGGGGCAGCTGACATCTGGAAACACCATATATTTT.

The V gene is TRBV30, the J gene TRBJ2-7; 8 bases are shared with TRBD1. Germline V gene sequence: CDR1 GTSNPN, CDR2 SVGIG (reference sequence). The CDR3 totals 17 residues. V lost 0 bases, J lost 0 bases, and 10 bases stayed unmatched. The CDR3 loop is CAWSVLDGTGLSYEQYF. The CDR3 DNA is TGTGCCTGGAGTGTACTTGACGGGACAGGACTCTCCTACGAGCAGTACTTC.

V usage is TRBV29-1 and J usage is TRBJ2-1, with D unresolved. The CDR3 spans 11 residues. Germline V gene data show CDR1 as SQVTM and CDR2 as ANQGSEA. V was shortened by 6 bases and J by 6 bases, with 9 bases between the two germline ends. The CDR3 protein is CSVAKSNEQFF. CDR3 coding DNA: TGCAGCGTGGCCAAGAGCAATGAGCAGTTCTTC.

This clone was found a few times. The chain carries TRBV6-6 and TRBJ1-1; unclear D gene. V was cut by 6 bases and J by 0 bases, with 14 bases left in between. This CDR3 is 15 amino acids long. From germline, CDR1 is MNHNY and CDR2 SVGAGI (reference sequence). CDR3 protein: CASSLTLLMNTEAFF. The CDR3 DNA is TGTGCCAGCAGCCTTACACTTCTCATGAACACTGAAGCTTTCTTT.

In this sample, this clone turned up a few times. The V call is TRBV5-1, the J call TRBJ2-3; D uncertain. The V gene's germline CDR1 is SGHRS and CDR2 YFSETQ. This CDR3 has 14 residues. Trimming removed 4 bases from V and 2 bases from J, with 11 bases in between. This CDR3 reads CASSINSFTDTQYF. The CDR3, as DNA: TGCGCCAGCAGCATCAACAGCTTCACAGATACGCAGTATTTT. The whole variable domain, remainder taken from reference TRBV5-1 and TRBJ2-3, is KAGVTQTPRYLIKTRGQQVTLSCSPISGHRSVSWYQQTPGQGLQFLFEYFSETQRNKGNFPGRFSGRQFSNSRSEMNVSTLELGDSALYLCASSINSFTDTQYFGPGTRLTVL.

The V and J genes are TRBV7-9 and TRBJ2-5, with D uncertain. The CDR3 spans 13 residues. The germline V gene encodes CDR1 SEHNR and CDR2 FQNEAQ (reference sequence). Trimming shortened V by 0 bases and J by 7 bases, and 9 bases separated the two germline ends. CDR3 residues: CASSLASSGTQYF. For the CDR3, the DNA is TGTGCCAGCAGCTTAGCGAGTTCTGGGACCCAGTACTTC.

As DNA, the CDR3 is TGTGCCTGGGGGGGGACAGGGCCCAATTTAGCCAAAAACATTCAGTACTTC. Its protein is CAWGGTGPNLAKNIQYF. The J gene is TRBJ2-4, the V gene TRBV30; 9 positions agree with TRBD1. The CDR3 covers 17 residues. Germline values: CDR1 GTSNPN, CDR2 SVGIG (reference sequence). V lost 5 bases, J lost 0 bases, and 11 bases stayed unmatched.

The CDR3 loop reads CASSLSGTQETQYF. The CDR3 DNA reads TGTGCCAGCAGCCTTAGCGGGACACAAGAGACCCAGTACTTC. V and J are TRBV5-6 and TRBJ2-5, with 8 bases that match TRBD2. After removal of 4 bases from V and 2 bases from J, the junction contained 4 bases not matched to a gene. The germline gives CDR1 SGHDT, CDR2 YYEEEE. This CDR3 spans 14 amino acids.

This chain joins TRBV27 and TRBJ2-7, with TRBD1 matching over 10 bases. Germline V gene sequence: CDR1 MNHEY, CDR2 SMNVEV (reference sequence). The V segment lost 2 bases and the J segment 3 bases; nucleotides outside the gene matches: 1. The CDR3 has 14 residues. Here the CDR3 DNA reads TGTGCCAGCAGTTTACGGGACAGGGGCTACGAGCAGTACTTC. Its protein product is CASSLRDRGYEQYF.

The CDR3 spells CASSLREYTEAFF. CDR3 nucleotides: TGTGCCAGCAGTCTCAGAGAGTACACTGAAGCTTTCTTT. The V gene is TRBV6-1, the J gene TRBJ1-1, with D uncertain. V dropped 5 bases and J dropped 3 bases, with 10 bases sitting between them. Germline CDR1 reads MNHNS; CDR2 reads SASEGT. The CDR3 loop spans 13 amino acids.

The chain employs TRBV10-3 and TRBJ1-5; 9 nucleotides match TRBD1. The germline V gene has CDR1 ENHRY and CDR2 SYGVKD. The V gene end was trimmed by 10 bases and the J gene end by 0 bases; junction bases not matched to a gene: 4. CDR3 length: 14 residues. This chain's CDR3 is CATRDRVSNQPQHF. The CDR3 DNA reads TGTGCCACCAGGGACAGGGTTAGCAATCAGCCCCAGCATTTT.

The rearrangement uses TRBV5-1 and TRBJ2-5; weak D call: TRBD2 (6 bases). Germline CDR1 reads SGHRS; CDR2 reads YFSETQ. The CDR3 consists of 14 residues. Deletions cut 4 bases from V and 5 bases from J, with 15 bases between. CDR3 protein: CASSLWTGEETQYF. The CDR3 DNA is TGCGCCAGCAGCCTTTGGACGGGAGAGGAGACCCAGTACTTC.

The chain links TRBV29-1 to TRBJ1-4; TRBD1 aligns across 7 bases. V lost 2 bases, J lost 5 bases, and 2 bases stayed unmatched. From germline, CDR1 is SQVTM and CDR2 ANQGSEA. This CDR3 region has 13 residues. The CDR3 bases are TGCAGCGTTGAAACGGGACAGAATGAAAAACTGTTTTTT. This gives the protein CSVETGQNEKLFF.